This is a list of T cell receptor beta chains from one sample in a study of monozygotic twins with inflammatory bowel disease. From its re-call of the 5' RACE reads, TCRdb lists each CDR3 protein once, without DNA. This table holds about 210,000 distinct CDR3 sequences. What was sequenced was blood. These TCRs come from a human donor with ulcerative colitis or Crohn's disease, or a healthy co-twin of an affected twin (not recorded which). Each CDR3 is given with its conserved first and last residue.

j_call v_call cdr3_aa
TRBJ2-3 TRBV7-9 CASSTHAQGGSLNTQYF
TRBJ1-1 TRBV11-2 CASSSQTYGEAFF
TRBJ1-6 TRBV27 CASSFDFNSPLHF
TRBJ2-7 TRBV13 CASSPPRDSSYEQYF
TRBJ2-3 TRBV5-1 CASSFVSGSTDTQYF
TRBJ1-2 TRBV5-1 CASSFGDRDLGYTF
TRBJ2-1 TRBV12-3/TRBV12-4 CASSPGQVNEQFF
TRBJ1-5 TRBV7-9 CASSGWDRSSNQPQHF
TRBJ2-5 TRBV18 CASSPPGQEETQYF
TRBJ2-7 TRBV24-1 CATSDSQGRSSYEQYF
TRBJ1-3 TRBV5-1 CASSLRVLDSGNTIYF
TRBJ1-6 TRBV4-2 CASSQMDSRFLNSPLHF
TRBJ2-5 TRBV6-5 CASSYGERYQETQYF
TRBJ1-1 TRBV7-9 CASRQGFLRETEAFF
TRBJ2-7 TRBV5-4 CASSLERTGSSYEQYF
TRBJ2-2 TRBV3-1 CASSPRQGGELFF
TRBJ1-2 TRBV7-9 CASSLVVGTYGYTF
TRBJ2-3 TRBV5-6 CASTIGTDTQYF
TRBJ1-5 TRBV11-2 CASSYTVGEGQPQHF
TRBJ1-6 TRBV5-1 CASSPLSTGGAYNSPLHF
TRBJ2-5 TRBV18 CASSPTSGEETQYF
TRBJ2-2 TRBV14 CASSLYAANTGELFF
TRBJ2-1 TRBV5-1 CASSPGQGRVNEQFF
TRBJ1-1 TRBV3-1 CASSRKQVTEAFF
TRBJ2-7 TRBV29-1 CSAGGTAYEQYF
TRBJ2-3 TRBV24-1 CATKQGGTDTQYF
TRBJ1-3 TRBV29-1 CSVESAEPGNTIYF
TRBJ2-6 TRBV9 CASSGALGRGPLSGANVLTF
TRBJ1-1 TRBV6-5 CASSYSRGQGLVNTEAFF
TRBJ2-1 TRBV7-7 CASSLMVPTSGRYNEQFF
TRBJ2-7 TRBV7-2 CASSLARRLNFDEQYF
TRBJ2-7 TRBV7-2 CASRRTYEQYF
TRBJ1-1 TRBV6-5 CVSSPTSPTEAFF
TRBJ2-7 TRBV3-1 CASSPSTGPYEQYF
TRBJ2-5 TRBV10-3 CAISERDRPQETQYF
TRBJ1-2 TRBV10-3 CAISERGSLYGYTF
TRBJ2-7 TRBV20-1 CSARGGAAWYEQYF
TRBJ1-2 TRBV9 CASSLITGLDNYGYTF
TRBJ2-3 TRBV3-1 CASSHGGTQYF
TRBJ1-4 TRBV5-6 CASSLDEKLFF
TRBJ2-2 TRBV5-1 CASRTEQTGELFF
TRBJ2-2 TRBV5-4 CASSLTGLHTGELFF
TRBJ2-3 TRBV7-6 CASSLIMGPSDPRDTQYF
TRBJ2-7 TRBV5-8 CASSFQGDRVVSQQYF
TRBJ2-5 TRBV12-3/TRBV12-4 CASSFRAPRRETQYF
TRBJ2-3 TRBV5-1 CASTQSGNHNTDTQYF
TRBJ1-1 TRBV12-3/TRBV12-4 CASSRQGARVAEAFF
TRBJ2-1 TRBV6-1 CASSSHGSSYNEQFF
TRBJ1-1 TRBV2 CASMRQLNTEAFF
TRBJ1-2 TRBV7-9 CASSIGQGTTNYGYTF
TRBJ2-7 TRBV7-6 CASSPRRDRLYEQYF
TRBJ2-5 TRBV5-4 CASSRSSNWGETQYF
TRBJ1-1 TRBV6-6 CASSVSEFDTEAFF
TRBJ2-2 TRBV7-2 CASSLASSLRRAGELFF
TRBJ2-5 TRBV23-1 CASSQVLIGQSRETQYF
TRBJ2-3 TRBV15 CATSERRGRSTDTQYF
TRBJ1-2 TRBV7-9 CASSLVTGNGYTF